The 32 T cell receptor beta chains given below trace back to one sample, sequenced in a study of T cells after yellow fever vaccination. TCRdb itself ran the 5' RACE reads through MiXCR, one entry per CDR3 protein. The sample consists of roughly 120,000 distinct CDR3 sequences, 7.4% of them appearing once. The sample here was CD4+ T cells sorted from PBMCs, taken 9 to 11 days after the first yellow fever vaccination. The source of these receptors is a man aged 18 to 35 who received the YFV17D yellow fever vaccine.

On this clonotype itself: This may come from a read error, since a much larger clone is one base off. V usage is TRBV9 and J usage is TRBJ2-5; 13 bases are a match to TRBD2. The germline V gene encodes CDR1 SGDLS and CDR2 YYNGEE. The CDR3 sequence is 15 residues long. The CDR3 loop is CASSGGLAGPETQCF. CDR3 nucleotides: TGTGCCAGCAGCGGGGGACTAGCGGGGCCGGAGACCCAGTGCTTC. The full variable domain, completed using reference TRBV9 and TRBJ2-5, is DSGVTQTPKHLITATGQRVTLRCSPRSGDLSVYWYQQSLDQGLQFLIQYYNGEERAKGNILERFSAQQFPDLHSELNLSSLELGDSALYFCASSGGLAGPETQCFGPGTRLLVL.

This clonotype has ten or more counts. This rearrangement joins TRBV20-1 to TRBJ1-1; perhaps TRBD1 as D (6 bases). Germline V gene data show CDR1 as DFQATT and CDR2 as SNEGSKA (reference sequence). This CDR3 has 15 amino acids. Between the trimmed V and J ends, which lost 3 bases and 1 base, there was a span of 15 bases. CDR3 region: CSASGQLASNTEAFF. The CDR3 nucleotides read TGCAGTGCTAGTGGACAGCTAGCTTCGAACACTGAAGCTTTCTTT.

The chain uses TRBV6-5 and TRBJ1-1, with D perhaps TRBD1 (5 bases). This CDR3 has 15 amino acids. V was clipped by 7 bases and J by 3 bases, with 18 bases between them. Germline V gives CDR1 MNHEY, CDR2 SVGAGI. The CDR3 here is CASTRGGGGDTEAFF. CDR3 sequence (DNA): TGTGCCAGCACTCGGGGTGGGGGAGGGGACACTGAAGCTTTCTTT.

This clonotype was seen at least ten times. The chain couples TRBV4-3 to TRBJ1-2; 8 bases match TRBD1. Germline lookup yields CDR1 LGHNA and CDR2 YSLEER. The CDR3 is 14 residues long. Trimming took 0 bases from V and 8 from J; bases not matched to a gene: 5. The CDR3: CASSQELTGEGYTF. The CDR3 DNA is TGCGCCAGCAGCCAAGAATTGACAGGGGAAGGCTACACCTTC.

This clonotype was detected ten times or more. The chain uses TRBV12-3 or TRBV12-4 and TRBJ1-4; D might be TRBD1 (5 bases). V lost 6 bases and J lost 10, with 9 bases in between. CDR3 size: 11 residues. CDR3 bases: TGTGCCAGCAGACGAGACAGAAAACTGTTTTTT. It yields the protein CASRRDRKLFF.

This clonotype has at least ten counts. The genes are TRBV5-5 and TRBJ1-1, with a weak D call TRBD1 (6 bases). This CDR3 has 15 residues. Deletions cut 1 base from V and 4 bases from J, with 14 bases between. Per germline, CDR1 SGHKS and CDR2 YYEKEE (reference sequence). In DNA, the CDR3 is TGTGCCAGCAGCTTGATCAGGGGCGCTTTCACTGAAGCTTTCTTT. This codes for CASSLIRGAFTEAFF.

This clonotype appeared many times. This chain links TRBV12-3 or TRBV12-4 with TRBJ2-5; D remains unclear. The CDR3 is made up of 14 amino acids. V lost 4 bases to trimming and J lost 1 base, with 10 bases between them. The CDR3: CASSSGVIQETQYF. CDR3 bases: TGTGCCAGCAGTTCCGGCGTAATCCAAGAGACCCAGTACTTC.

The table lists this clonotype with a few counts. CDR3 region: CASNPGQGVDGYTF. The CDR3 DNA follows: TGTGCCAGCAATCCGGGACAGGGTGTGGATGGCTACACCTTC. The chain employs TRBV6-1 and TRBJ1-2; 9 bases line up with TRBD1. The CDR3 contains 14 residues. Germline assignment: CDR1 MNHNS and CDR2 SASEGT. V was pared by 7 bases and J by 6 bases, with 9 bases of the junction left unmatched.

This clonotype was counted only a few times. The CDR3 DNA is TGTGCCAGCAGTGCAGGGAAAACTCTATCTAGCACAGATACGCAGTATTTT. It encodes CASSAGKTLSSTDTQYF. The genes are TRBV25-1 and TRBJ2-3; tentative D call: TRBD1 (5 bases). The CDR3 covers 17 residues. V was clipped by 4 bases and J by 0 bases, with 17 bases between them. Germline V CDR1 and CDR2: MGHDK, SYGVNS.

This clonotype was seen ten or more times. The gene calls are TRBV5-6 and TRBJ1-2, with D perhaps TRBD1 (6 bases). Germline CDR1 SGHDT, CDR2 YYEEEE. The length of the CDR3 is 15 residues. V lost 1 base, J lost 2 bases, and 12 bases lay in between. The DNA of the CDR3 is TGTGCCAGCAGCTTGTGGATAGGACAGAACTATGGCTACACCTTC. Translating gives CASSLWIGQNYGYTF.

This clonotype was seen a handful of times. The V call is TRBV12-3 or TRBV12-4, the J call TRBJ2-7; D might be TRBD2 (7 bases). The CDR3 has 14 amino acids. The CDR3 region has the DNA TGTGCCAGCAGCTTAGGGGGGGGCTTCTACGAGCAGTACGTC. Its translation: CASSLGGGFYEQYV.

This clonotype was seen many times. This chain joins TRBV5-1 and TRBJ2-2; the D is unclear. This CDR3 has 13 residues. The V gene lost 0 bases and the J gene lost 6 bases, with 6 bases spanning the gap. Germline CDR1 reads SGHRS; CDR2 reads YFSETQ. The CDR3 region is CASSLEPSGELFF. The CDR3 bases are TGCGCCAGCAGCTTGGAACCCTCCGGGGAGCTGTTTTTT.

This chain links TRBV9 with TRBJ2-1; 9 nucleotides match TRBD2. This CDR3 has 17 amino acids. Germline V lookup: CDR1 SGDLS, CDR2 YYNGEE. V lost 0 bases, J lost 0 bases, and 4 bases stayed unmatched. CDR3 loop: CASSVGLSGSSYNEQFF. The DNA for the CDR3 is TGTGCCAGCAGCGTAGGTCTTAGCGGGAGCTCCTACAATGAGCAGTTCTTC.

This clonotype has at least ten counts. The chain carries TRBV5-1 and TRBJ2-3; no clear D. Trimming left V 3 bases short and J 9 bases short, with 17 bases between. The CDR3 spans 14 residues. Germline assignment: CDR1 SGHRS and CDR2 YFSETQ. CDR3 amino acids: CASSSQGPAGTQYF. CDR3 in DNA: TGCGCCAGCAGCTCCCAAGGTCCGGCAGGAACGCAGTATTTT.

In its sample, this clonotype was seen many times. The V gene is TRBV20-1, the J gene TRBJ1-5, with D possibly TRBD1 on 6 matching bases. The CDR3 has 12 residues. Germline V gene data show CDR1 as DFQATT and CDR2 as SNEGSKA (reference sequence). V lost 5 bases and J 7 bases, leaving 12 bases between the germline ends. CDR3 nucleotides: TGCAGTGCTTTGACAGGAGGGCAGCCCCAGCATTTT. This gives the protein CSALTGGQPQHF.

The gene calls are TRBV5-4 and TRBJ2-3; 11 positions match TRBD2. Germline V gene sequence: CDR1 SGHNT, CDR2 YYREEE (reference sequence). Trimming removed 3 bases from V and 7 bases from J; junction bases left unmatched: 7. CDR3 length equals 15 residues. The CDR3 protein is CASSSTTSGAYTQYF. In DNA form, the CDR3 reads TGTGCCAGCAGCTCGACGACTAGCGGGGCATATACGCAGTATTTT.

As concerns this clonotype: A much larger clonotype is one base distant, so this may be a read error. The genes are TRBV6-2 or TRBV6-3 and TRBJ2-7, with D unclear. Trimming removed 0 bases at V and 2 bases at J, with 11 bases between. The CDR3 has 15 residues. Per the germline V gene, CDR1 is MNHEY and CDR2 is SVGEGT. The CDR3 sequence: CASSYSIIFPYEQYF. CDR3 bases: TGTGCCAGCAGTTACTCGATCATTTTCCCCTACGAGCAGTACTTC.

This clonotype has at least ten counts. This chain links TRBV4-2 with TRBJ2-1; 11 bases line up with TRBD1. Unmatched junction bases numbered 10, after V lost 5 bases and J lost 7 bases. The CDR3 consists of 16 residues. Germline V lookup: CDR1 LGHNA, CDR2 YNFKEQ. In DNA, the CDR3 is TGTGCCAGCAGCTTGCAGCTCCGGGACAGGGGGAATGAGCAGTTCTTC. Translated, it gives CASSLQLRDRGNEQFF.

The table lists this clonotype with a count of one. The V call is TRBV7-6, the J call TRBJ2-5; D tentatively fits TRBD1 or TRBD2 (5 bases each). Trimming took off 0 bases at V and 5 bases at J, with 25 bases between the two ends. This CDR3 spans 19 amino acids. The germline V gene encodes CDR1 SGHVS and CDR2 FNYEAQ. DNA of the CDR3: TGTGCCAGCAGCTTAGCTGGTCTTCGGAGCGAGGGGCCGGGGGAGACCCAGTACTTC. It codes for CASSLAGLRSEGPGETQYF. Full variable domain (missing parts from reference TRBV7-6 and TRBJ2-5): GAGVSQSPRYKVTKRGQDVALRCDPISGHVSLYWYRQALGQGPEFLTYFNYEAQQDKSGLPNDRFSAERPEGSISTLTIQRTEQRDSAMYRCASSLAGLRSEGPGETQYFGPGTRLLVL.

This clonotype was observed many times. The V and J genes are TRBV5-1 and TRBJ2-2; D gene uncertain. CDR1 is SGHRS, CDR2 YFSETQ, per germline. Deletions cut 4 bases from V and 8 bases from J, with 15 bases between. The CDR3 has 14 amino acids. As DNA, the CDR3 is TGCGCCAGCAGCCCGCAGCCCGGACCGGGGGAGCTGTTTTTT. Translated, it gives CASSPQPGPGELFF.

For this clonotype: A clone one base away is much larger, so this may be a read error. The rearrangement joins TRBV20-1 to TRBJ2-3; D is unclear. Germline loops: CDR1 DFQATT, CDR2 SNEGSKA (reference sequence). V was shortened by 3 bases and J by 0 bases, with 4 bases between the two germline ends. The CDR3 is 12 amino acids. Here the CDR3 reads CSASSSTDTQYF. Written as DNA, the CDR3 is TGCAGTGCTAGCTCTAGCACAGATACGCAGTATTTT.

The CDR3 nucleotides are TGCGCCAGCAGCTTAACGGGGGGGACCACAGATACGCAGTATTTT. Translation: CASSLTGGTTDTQYF. The chain couples TRBV5-1 to TRBJ2-3, with 8 bases identical to TRBD2. Germline V lookup: CDR1 SGHRS, CDR2 YFSETQ. After removal of 2 bases from V and 2 bases from J, the junction contained 4 bases not matched to a gene. CDR3 length: 15 residues.

This clonotype occurred many times. The chain has TRBV29-1 and TRBJ1-1, with D possibly matching TRBD1 (5 bases). The CDR3 is made up of 12 amino acids. The V gene's germline CDR1 is SQVTM and CDR2 ANQGSEA. The V end was cut by 7 bases, the J end by 4 bases, with 13 bases between. CDR3 sequence: CSGKGRATEAFF. CDR3 coding DNA: TGCAGCGGGAAGGGGAGGGCCACTGAAGCTTTCTTT. Drawing the rest from reference TRBV29-1 and TRBJ1-1, the complete variable domain is SAVISQKPSRDICQRGTSLTIQCQVDSQVTMMFWYRQQPGQSLTLIATANQGSEATYESGFVIDKFPISRPNLTFSTLTVSNMSPEDSSIYLCSGKGRATEAFFGQGTRLTVV.

This clonotype has ten or more counts. The chain links TRBV18 to TRBJ2-1; possible D gene TRBD2, 5 bases. V was cut by 3 bases and J by 5 bases, with 8 bases left in between. Per germline, CDR1 KGHSH and CDR2 LQKENI. The CDR3 is 13 amino acids. The CDR3 DNA reads as TGTGCCAGCTCACCGTGGACTGACAATGAGCAGTTCTTC. Protein product: CASSPWTDNEQFF.

In the case of this clonotype: This clone may be a read error of a much larger clone one base away. The genes are TRBV7-3 and TRBJ2-1; 15 nucleotides align to TRBD2. The CDR3 has 14 residues. Germline CDR1 reads SGHTA; CDR2 reads FQGTGA. CDR3 sequence reads: CVSSFGTSGGTQFF. The CDR3 coding sequence is TGTGTCAGCAGCTTCGGGACTAGCGGGGGGACGCAGTTCTTC.

This clonotype appeared a few times. The chain carries TRBV6-2 or TRBV6-3 and TRBJ2-6; TRBD1 might be the D (5 bases). CDR1 and CDR2 (germline): MNHEY, SVGEGT. The CDR3 is made up of 15 amino acids. With 11 bases removed from V and 2 bases from J, the gap between germline ends came to 16 bases. The CDR3 region is CAAMMGRTGANVLTF. The CDR3 DNA follows: TGTGCCGCCATGATGGGGCGGACTGGGGCCAACGTCCTGACTTTC.

This clonotype has at least ten counts. The chain recombines TRBV7-2 with TRBJ1-1; possibly TRBD1 for D (6 bases). Trimming pared 3 bases from V and 4 bases from J, leaving 12 bases between. The CDR3 is made up of 14 amino acids. Per the germline V gene, CDR1 is SGHTA and CDR2 is FQGNSA. The DNA for the CDR3 is TGTGCCAGCAGCTTTGGGACACCGGTCACTGAAGCTTTCTTT. It specifies CASSFGTPVTEAFF. Using reference TRBV7-2 and TRBJ1-1 for the parts outside the CDR3, the full variable domain is GAGVSQSPSNKVTEKGKDVELRCDPISGHTALYWYRQSLGQGLEFLIYFQGNSAPDKSGLPSDRFSAERTGGSVSTLTIQRTQQEDSAVYLCASSFGTPVTEAFFGQGTRLTVV.

This clonotype was counted at least ten times. The V gene is TRBV5-1, the J gene TRBJ2-1; weak D call: TRBD1 (6 bases). The CDR3 is made up of 13 amino acids. Germline loops: CDR1 SGHRS, CDR2 YFSETQ. V lost 4 bases, J lost 4 bases, and 9 bases lay in between. CDR3 region: CASSPQGYNEQFF. The CDR3 DNA sequence: TGCGCCAGCAGCCCACAGGGTTACAATGAGCAGTTCTTC.

This clonotype was seen at least ten times. The chain is built from TRBV6-5 and TRBJ2-3; D ambiguous. Looked up from germline, CDR1 is MNHEY and CDR2 is SVGAGI. This CDR3 comprises 14 residues. V gave up 0 bases and J gave up 1 base, with 5 bases separating them. CDR3 sequence: CASSYSIGTDTQYF. The CDR3 DNA reads as TGTGCCAGCAGTTACTCGATCGGCACAGATACGCAGTATTTT.

This clonotype was observed many times. V and J are TRBV5-1 and TRBJ2-1; 11 bases are a match to TRBD1. Germline CDR1 is SGHRS and CDR2 is YFSETQ. The CDR3 has 16 amino acids. V lost 4 bases, J lost 7 bases, and 10 bases stayed unmatched. The CDR3 coding sequence is TGCGCCAGCAGCCTGGTGGGACAGGGGGTGGTAAATGAGCAGTTCTTC. It codes for CASSLVGQGVVNEQFF.

This clonotype was recorded many times. The chain carries TRBV7-2 and TRBJ2-1; D may be TRBD1 (6 bases). Germline-derived CDR1 and CDR2 are SGHTA and FQGNSA. Trimming cost V 3 bases and J 6 bases, with 9 bases left between them. CDR3 size: 13 residues. CDR3 sequence reads: CASSLNRANEQFF. The CDR3, as DNA: TGTGCCAGCAGCTTGAACAGGGCCAATGAGCAGTTCTTC. Filled out from reference TRBV7-2 and TRBJ2-1, the complete variable domain reads GAGVSQSPSNKVTEKGKDVELRCDPISGHTALYWYRQSLGQGLEFLIYFQGNSAPDKSGLPSDRFSAERTGGSVSTLTIQRTQQEDSAVYLCASSLNRANEQFFGPGTRLTVL.

This clonotype was counted many times. The CDR3 nucleotides read TGCAGTGCTAGAGTCCCGGGAGTCCAAAAGGGCACCTTC. Translated, it gives CSARVPGVQKGTF. The chain is built from TRBV20-1 and TRBJ1-2, with D uncertain. The V gene's germline CDR1 is DFQATT and CDR2 SNEGSKA (reference sequence). V dropped 1 base and J dropped 13 bases, with 19 bases sitting between them. The CDR3 runs to 13 residues.